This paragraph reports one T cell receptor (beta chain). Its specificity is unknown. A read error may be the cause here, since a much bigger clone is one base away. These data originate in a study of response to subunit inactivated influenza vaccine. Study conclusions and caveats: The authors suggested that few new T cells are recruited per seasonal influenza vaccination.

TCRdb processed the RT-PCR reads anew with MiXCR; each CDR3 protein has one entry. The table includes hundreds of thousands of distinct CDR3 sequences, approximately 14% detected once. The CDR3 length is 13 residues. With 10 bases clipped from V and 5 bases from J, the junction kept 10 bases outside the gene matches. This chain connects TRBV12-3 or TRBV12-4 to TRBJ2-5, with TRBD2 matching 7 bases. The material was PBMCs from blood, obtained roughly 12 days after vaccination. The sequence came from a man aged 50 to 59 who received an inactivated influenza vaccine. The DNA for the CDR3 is TGTGCCAACCAAACGGGGCGGGGGGAGACCCAGTACTTC. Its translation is CANQTGRGETQYF.